These T cell receptor beta chains were read from a single sample in a study of CXCR3-negative and CXCR3-positive naive CD8 T cells. TCRdb reprocessed the 5' RACE reads, with one entry per CDR3 protein and no DNA. This table lists 41,000 or so distinct CDR3 sequences. Input material: naive CXCR3- CD8+ T cells from blood. Receptors originate from a human donor in good health. Some clones in this sample may be carry-over from other donors' samples. Both conserved end residues are part of each CDR3. Some rows have no size entry. The others give once, few or many, or a class for an expanded clone.

>TRBJ2-2|NA|TRBV6-2/TRBV6-3
CASSYGLAGATNTGELFF
>TRBJ1-5|NA|TRBV27
CASSLLGGNQPQHF
>TRBJ2-1|NA|TRBV7-8
CASSLGTGEQFF
>TRBJ1-6|NA|TRBV15
CATSIGRSSYNSPLHF
>TRBJ2-7|NA|TRBV5-1
CASSLGQSNSYEQYF
>TRBJ1-3|NA|TRBV10-3
CAIKGLNTIYF
>TRBJ2-3|NA|TRBV11-2
CASSSNRDTQYF
>TRBJ1-1|NA|TRBV5-1
CASTFWGSGDTEAFF
>TRBJ1-1|NA|TRBV7-6
CASSPGGSTEAFF
>TRBJ2-1|NA|TRBV29-1
CSVGRGLAGGPGNEQFF
>TRBJ1-5|NA|TRBV2
CASSFGVAQHQHF
>TRBJ1-2|NA|TRBV7-2
CASSLVDGSRELGDYTF
>TRBJ2-1|NA|TRBV4-1
CASSPGSDNEQFF
>TRBJ2-5|NA|TRBV7-6
CASRPADWETQYF
>TRBJ2-1|NA|TRBV29-1
CSVALRGDHEQFF
>TRBJ1-1|NA|TRBV5-6
CASSLVGINTEAFF
>TRBJ2-7|NA|TRBV5-1
CASSFGGSYEQYF
>TRBJ2-7|NA|TRBV7-6
CASSLGPQMQYF
>TRBJ2-7|NA|TRBV12-3/TRBV12-4
CASSFGTDYEQYF
>TRBJ2-7|NA|TRBV7-9
CASSPTGTPWDEQYF
>TRBJ1-1|NA|TRBV21-1
CASHVKRGLTEAFF
>TRBJ2-1|NA|TRBV27
CASSPASSYNEQFF
>TRBJ2-7|NA|TRBV5-6
CASSLGIEQYF
>TRBJ2-2|NA|TRBV5-5
CASSLAWGTGELFF
>TRBJ1-3|NA|TRBV20-1
CSARGATDSGNTIYF
>TRBJ2-7|NA|TRBV5-1
CASSLASLYEQYF
>TRBJ2-1|NA|TRBV6-5
CASSYMTSGGPGYEQFF
>TRBJ2-1|NA|TRBV27
CASSSRQGADPSYNEQFF
>TRBJ2-7|NA|TRBV20-1
CSATLRDYEQYF
>TRBJ2-1|NA|TRBV7-9
CASSPTSGGSYNEQFF
>TRBJ1-5|NA|TRBV7-8
CASSLDDSSNQPQHF
>TRBJ2-3|NA|TRBV20-1
CSAPPSGGFVDTQYF
>TRBJ2-5|NA|TRBV20-1
CSARDRDRVLETQYF
>TRBJ2-1|NA|TRBV7-3
CASSLIPRNEQFF
>TRBJ2-2|medium-sized|TRBV13
CASRIGTTTGELFF
>TRBJ2-5|NA|TRBV6-5
CASSPGLARAVETQYF
>TRBJ2-2|NA|TRBV15
CATSRDKGTGELFF
>TRBJ2-1|NA|TRBV6-5
CASSPEERGSYNDQFF
>TRBJ1-1|NA|TRBV7-9
CASSSLGYAEAFF
>TRBJ2-1|NA|TRBV5-5
CASSWTGGYNEQFF
>TRBJ2-5|NA|TRBV10-2
CASSWRRGGPEETQYF
>TRBJ2-7|NA|TRBV20-1
CSAFSGGNSYEQYF
>TRBJ2-1|NA|TRBV25-1
CASSWDRSSYNEQFF
>TRBJ2-7|NA|TRBV4-3
CASSQGRGGYEQYF
>TRBJ2-7|NA|TRBV15
CATSRDFDEQYF
>TRBJ2-2|medium-sized|TRBV11-3
CASSLILGTRELFF
>TRBJ1-2|NA|TRBV20-1
CSAPDRGYGYTF
>TRBJ2-7|NA|TRBV18
CASSPRQGGPFYEQYF
>TRBJ1-4|NA|TRBV6-2/TRBV6-3
CASSTGTEEEKLFF
>TRBJ2-2|NA|TRBV7-9
CASSPQKTGELFF
>TRBJ2-6|NA|TRBV4-3
CASSQEDRGRSGANVLTF
>TRBJ1-6|NA|TRBV7-8
CAKGGGDNSPLHF